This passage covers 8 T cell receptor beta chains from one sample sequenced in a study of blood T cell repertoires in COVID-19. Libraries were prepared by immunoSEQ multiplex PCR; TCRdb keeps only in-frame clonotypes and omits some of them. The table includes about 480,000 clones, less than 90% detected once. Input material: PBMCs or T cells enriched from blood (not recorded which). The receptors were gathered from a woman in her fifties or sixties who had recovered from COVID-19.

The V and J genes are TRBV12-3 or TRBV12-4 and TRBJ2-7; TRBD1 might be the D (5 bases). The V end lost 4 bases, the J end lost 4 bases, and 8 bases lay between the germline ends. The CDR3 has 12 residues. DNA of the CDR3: TGTGCCAGCAGTTCACAGGTGTACGAGCAGTACTTC. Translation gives CASSSQVYEQYF.

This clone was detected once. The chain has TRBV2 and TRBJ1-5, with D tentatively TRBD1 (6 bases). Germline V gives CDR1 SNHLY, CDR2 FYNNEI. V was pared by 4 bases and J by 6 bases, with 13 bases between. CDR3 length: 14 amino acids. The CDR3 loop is CASSGATGFQPQHF. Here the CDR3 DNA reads TGTGCCAGCAGTGGAGCCACAGGGTTTCAGCCCCAGCATTTT.

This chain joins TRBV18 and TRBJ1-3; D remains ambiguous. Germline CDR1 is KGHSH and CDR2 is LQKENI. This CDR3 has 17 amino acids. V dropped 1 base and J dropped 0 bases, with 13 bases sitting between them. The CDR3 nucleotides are TGTGCCAGCTCACCACTCGAGGTCGGAAGCTCTGGAAACACCATATATTTT. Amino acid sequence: CASSPLEVGSSGNTIYF.

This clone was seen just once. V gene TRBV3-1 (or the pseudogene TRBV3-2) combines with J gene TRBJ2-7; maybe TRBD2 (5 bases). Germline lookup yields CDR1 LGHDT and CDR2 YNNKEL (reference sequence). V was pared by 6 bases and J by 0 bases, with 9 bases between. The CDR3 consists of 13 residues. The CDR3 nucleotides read TGTGCCAGCAGAGTGGGGAGCTCCTACGAGCAGTACTTC. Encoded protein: CASRVGSSYEQYF.

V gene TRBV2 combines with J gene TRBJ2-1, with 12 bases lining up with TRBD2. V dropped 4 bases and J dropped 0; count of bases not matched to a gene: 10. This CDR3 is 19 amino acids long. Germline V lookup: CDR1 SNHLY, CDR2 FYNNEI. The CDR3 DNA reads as TGTGCCAGCAGTGCGACTAGCGGGGGCGTCCCAAGCTCCTACAATGAGCAGTTCTTC. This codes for CASSATSGGVPSSYNEQFF.

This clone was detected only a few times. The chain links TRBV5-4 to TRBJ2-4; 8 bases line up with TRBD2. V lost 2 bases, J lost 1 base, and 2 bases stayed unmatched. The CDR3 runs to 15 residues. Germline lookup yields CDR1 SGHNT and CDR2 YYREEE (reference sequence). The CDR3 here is CASSLAGAAKNIQYF. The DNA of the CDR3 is TGTGCCAGCAGCTTAGCGGGGGCGGCCAAAAACATTCAGTACTTC.

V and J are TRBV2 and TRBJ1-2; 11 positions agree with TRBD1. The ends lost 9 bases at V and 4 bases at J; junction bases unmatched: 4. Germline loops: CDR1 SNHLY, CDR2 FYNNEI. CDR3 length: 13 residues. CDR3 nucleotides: TGTGCCAGTAAAGGACAGGGGGCCTATGGCTACACCTTC. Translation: CASKGQGAYGYTF.

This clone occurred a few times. CDR3 in amino acids: CASSLGGSNTIYF. CDR3 in DNA: TGTGCCAGCAGCTTAGGCGGATCAAACACCATATATTTT. This chain joins TRBV7-9 and TRBJ1-3; D uncertain. The CDR3 has 13 residues. Germline CDR1 SEHNR, CDR2 FQNEAQ (reference sequence). V was pared by 1 base and J by 6 bases, with 7 bases between.